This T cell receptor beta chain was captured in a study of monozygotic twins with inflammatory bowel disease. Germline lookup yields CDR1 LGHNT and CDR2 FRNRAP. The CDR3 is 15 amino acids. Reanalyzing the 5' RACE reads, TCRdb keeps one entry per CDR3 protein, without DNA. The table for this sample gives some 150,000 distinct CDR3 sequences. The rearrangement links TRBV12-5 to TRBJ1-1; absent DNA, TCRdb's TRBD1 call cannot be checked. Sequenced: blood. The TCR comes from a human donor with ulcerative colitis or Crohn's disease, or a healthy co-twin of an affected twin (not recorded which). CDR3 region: CASGPRGTDNTEAFF.